This entry concerns a single T cell receptor beta chain. Its antigen remains unidentified. This sample stems from a study of cytomegalovirus exposure and HLA in healthy donors. Study results and caveats: What a later analysis showed was that several of the most significant clusters appeared linked to common viral pathogens.

PCR was performed using 60 Vbeta and 13 Jbeta primers. Assay used: immunoSEQ multiplex PCR; TCRdb lists only in-frame clones, some missing. This table holds about 160,000 clones, around four fifths found once. Germline CDR1 reads MNHNS; CDR2 reads SASEGT. V dropped 2 bases and J dropped 7 bases, with 9 bases sitting between them. The CDR3 runs to 13 residues. The sequence derives from a man aged 18-30 years in good health and CMV-seropositive. V usage is TRBV6-1 and J usage is TRBJ1-5; TRBD1 is a possible D gene (6 bases). Sequences were obtained from PBMCs. CDR3 bases: TGTGCCAGCAGTGAAATAGGGGGACAGCCCCAGCATTTT. Amino acid sequence: CASSEIGGQPQHF.